This T cell receptor (beta chain) originates from a study of breast tumors, draining lymph nodes, adjacent tissues. The lymph nodes were axillary draining lymph nodes from breast cancer patients. Study-wide results and limits: The data were judged consistent with most tumor T cells coming from lymph node and expanding in tumor. Compared with lymph nodes, tumors were less diverse; compared with nontumor tissue, more.

Via MiXCR, TCRdb re-called the multiplex PCR reads, giving one row per CDR3 protein. The repertoire holds 200,000 or so distinct CDR3 sequences, with 31% as singletons. A remark on this clonotype: Its antigen is not known. This clone may be a read error of a much larger clone one base away.

The CDR3 is 15 residues long. The germline V and J ends were trimmed by 8 bases and 1 base, with 16 bases remaining between them. Germline CDR1 and CDR2: SGHAT and FQNNGV. Sequencing used axillary lymph node tissue. The receptor comes from a female donor with breast cancer. Some clones in this sample may be carry-over from other donors' samples. The rearrangement uses TRBV11-2 and TRBJ2-3, with a weak D call TRBD1 (6 bases). Written as DNA, the CDR3 is TGTGCCAGCTCCCAAAGCAGGGGAGGCACAGATACGCAGTATTTT. Its protein product is CASSQSRGGTDTQYF.